These 3 T cell receptor beta chains were sequenced from one sample in a study of control samples from healthy donors and cancer patients. The data were produced by immunoSEQ multiplex PCR, yet TCRdb's version contains in-frame clones alone and is incomplete. Of some 57,000 clones in the sample, 95% are singletons; the top ten hold about 2.4%. Sequences were obtained from blood. These receptors were obtained from a man in his thirties or forties in good health.

This clone was counted once. The rearrangement links TRBV18 to TRBJ2-1; possibly TRBD1 for D (5 bases). CDR3 length: 15 amino acids. Trimming cost V 2 bases and J 0 bases, with 8 bases left between them. Germline V gene lookup returns CDR1 KGHSH and CDR2 LQKENI. CDR3 bases: TGTGCCAGCTCACCAGGGGCGGACTCCTACAATGAGCAGTTCTTC. Translated, it gives CASSPGADSYNEQFF.

This sequence joins TRBV6-5 and TRBJ1-1; D not resolved. The CDR3 covers 14 residues. The germline gives CDR1 MNHEY, CDR2 SVGAGI. Deletions cut 2 bases from V and 2 bases from J, with 9 bases between. Written as DNA, the CDR3 is TGTGCCAGCAGTTACCGGACGGGAAACACTGAAGCTTTCTTT. This encodes CASSYRTGNTEAFF.

V and J are TRBV11-3 and TRBJ2-2; unclear D gene. Germline V lookup: CDR1 SGHNT, CDR2 YENEEA. Trimming left V 0 bases short and J 6 bases short, with 11 bases between. This CDR3 spans 15 amino acids. CDR3 sequence (DNA): TGTGCCAGCAGCTTAGATTTATCAGAGTCCGGGGAGCTGTTTTTT. Protein sequence: CASSLDLSESGELFF.